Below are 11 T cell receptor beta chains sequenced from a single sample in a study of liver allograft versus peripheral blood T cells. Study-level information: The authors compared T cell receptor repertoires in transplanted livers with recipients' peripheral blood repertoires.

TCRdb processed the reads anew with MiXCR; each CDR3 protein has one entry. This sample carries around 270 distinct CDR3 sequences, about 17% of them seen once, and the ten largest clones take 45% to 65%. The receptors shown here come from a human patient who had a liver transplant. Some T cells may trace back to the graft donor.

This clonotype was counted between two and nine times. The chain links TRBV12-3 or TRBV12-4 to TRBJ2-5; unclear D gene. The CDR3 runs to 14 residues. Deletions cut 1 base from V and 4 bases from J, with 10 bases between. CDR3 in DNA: TGTGCCAGCAGTTTAGTCGCCCGTGGAGAGACCCAGTACTTC. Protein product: CASSLVARGETQYF.

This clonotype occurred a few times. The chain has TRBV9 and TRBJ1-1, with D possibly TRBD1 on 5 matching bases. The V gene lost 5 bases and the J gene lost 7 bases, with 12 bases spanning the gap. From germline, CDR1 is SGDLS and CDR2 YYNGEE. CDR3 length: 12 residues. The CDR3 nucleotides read TGTGCCAGCAGTTCAGAGGGGTATGAAGCTTTCTTT. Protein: CASSSEGYEAFF.

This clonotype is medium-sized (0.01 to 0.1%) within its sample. In DNA, the CDR3 is TGTGCCAGCGAGCGACTGGGTGTGGGACAGGGGAGGTCCGAGCAGTACTTC. Protein product: CASERLGVGQGRSEQYF. This sequence joins TRBV7-9 and TRBJ2-7; 10 bases fit TRBD1. Unmatched junction bases numbered 19, after V lost 8 bases and J lost 6 bases. This CDR3 spans 17 amino acids. Germline V lookup: CDR1 SEHNR, CDR2 FQNEAQ (reference sequence).

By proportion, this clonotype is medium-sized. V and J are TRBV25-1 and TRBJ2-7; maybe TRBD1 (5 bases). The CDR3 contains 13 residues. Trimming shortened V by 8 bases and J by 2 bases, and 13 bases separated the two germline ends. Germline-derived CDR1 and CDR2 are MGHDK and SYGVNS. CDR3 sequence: CASAATGAYEQYF. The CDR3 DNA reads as TGTGCCAGCGCGGCAACAGGAGCCTACGAGCAGTACTTC.

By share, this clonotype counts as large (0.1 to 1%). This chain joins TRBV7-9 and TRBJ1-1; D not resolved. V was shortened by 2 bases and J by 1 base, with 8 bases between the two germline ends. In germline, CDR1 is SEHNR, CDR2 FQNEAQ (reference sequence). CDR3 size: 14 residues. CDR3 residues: CASSLRLGNTEAFF. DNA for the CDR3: TGTGCCAGCAGCTTAAGACTGGGGAACACTGAAGCTTTCTTT.

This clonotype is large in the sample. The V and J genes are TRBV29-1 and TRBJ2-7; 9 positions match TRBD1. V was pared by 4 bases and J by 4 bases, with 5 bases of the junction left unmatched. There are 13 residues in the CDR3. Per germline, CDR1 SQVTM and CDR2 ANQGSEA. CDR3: CSVVGTGPYEQYF. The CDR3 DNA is TGCAGCGTTGTTGGGACAGGGCCATACGAGCAGTACTTC.

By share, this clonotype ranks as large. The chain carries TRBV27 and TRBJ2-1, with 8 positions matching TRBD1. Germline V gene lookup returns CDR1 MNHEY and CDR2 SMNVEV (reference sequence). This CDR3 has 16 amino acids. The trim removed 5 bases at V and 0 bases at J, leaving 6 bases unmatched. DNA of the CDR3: TGTGCCAGCAGTCCCTCCGGGACAGGCTCCTACAATGAGCAGTTCTTC. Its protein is CASSPSGTGSYNEQFF.

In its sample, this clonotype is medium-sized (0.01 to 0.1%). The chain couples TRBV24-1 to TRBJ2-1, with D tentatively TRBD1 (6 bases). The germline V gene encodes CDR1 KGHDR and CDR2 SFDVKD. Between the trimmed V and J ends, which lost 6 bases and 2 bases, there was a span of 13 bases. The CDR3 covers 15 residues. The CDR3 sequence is CATSHRDVAYNEQFF. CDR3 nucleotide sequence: TGTGCCACCAGTCACAGGGACGTTGCCTACAATGAGCAGTTCTTC.

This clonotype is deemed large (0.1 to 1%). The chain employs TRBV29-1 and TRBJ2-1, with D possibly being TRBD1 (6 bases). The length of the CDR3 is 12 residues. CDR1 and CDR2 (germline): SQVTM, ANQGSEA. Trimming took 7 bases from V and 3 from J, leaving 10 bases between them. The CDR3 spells CSGSRGYNEQFF. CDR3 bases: TGCAGCGGAAGCAGGGGCTACAATGAGCAGTTCTTC.

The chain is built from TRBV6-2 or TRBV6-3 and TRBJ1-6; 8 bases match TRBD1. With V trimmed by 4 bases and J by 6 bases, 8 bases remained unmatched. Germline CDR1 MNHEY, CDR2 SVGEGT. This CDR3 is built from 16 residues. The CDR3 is CASSFPWTGSNSPLHF. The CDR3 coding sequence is TGTGCCAGCAGTTTCCCCTGGACAGGGAGTAATTCACCCCTCCACTTT.

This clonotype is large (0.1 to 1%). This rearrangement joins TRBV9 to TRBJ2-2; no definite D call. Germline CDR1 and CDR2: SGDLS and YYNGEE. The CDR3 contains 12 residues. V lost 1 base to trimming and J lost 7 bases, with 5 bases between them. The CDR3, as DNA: TGTGCCAGCAGCGTAAATCACGGGGAGCTGTTTTTT. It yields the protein CASSVNHGELFF.